The sequence of this T cell receptor (beta chain) was determined in a study of cytomegalovirus exposure and HLA in healthy donors. Study-level points and caveats: Both high specificity and high sensitivity reportedly marked the classifier's diagnosis of cytomegalovirus status. Later analysis suggested most CMV-associated TCR beta chains were HLA-restricted. No immune exposure information besides CMV serostatus was available.

PCR was performed using 60 Vbeta and 13 Jbeta primers. Repertoires were generated with immunoSEQ multiplex PCR, while TCRdb's copy carries only in-frame clones and drops some. The sample lists 150,000 to 200,000 clones, more than 65% occurring once. Notes on this clone: Its antigen is as yet unknown.

CDR1 and CDR2 from the germline V gene are SGHTA and FQGNSA. With 5 bases removed from V and 5 bases from J, the gap between germline ends came to 19 bases. The CDR3 has 16 residues. The sequencing sample was made of PBMCs. V is TRBV7-2 and J is TRBJ2-1, with D perhaps matching TRBD2 (6 bases). The sequence derives from a man aged 35 to 55 in good health and CMV-seropositive. CDR3 nucleotides: TGTGCCAGCAGCCCCCCGGGGCTAGCGATCAACAATGAGCAGTTCTTC. Amino acid sequence: CASSPPGLAINNEQFF.